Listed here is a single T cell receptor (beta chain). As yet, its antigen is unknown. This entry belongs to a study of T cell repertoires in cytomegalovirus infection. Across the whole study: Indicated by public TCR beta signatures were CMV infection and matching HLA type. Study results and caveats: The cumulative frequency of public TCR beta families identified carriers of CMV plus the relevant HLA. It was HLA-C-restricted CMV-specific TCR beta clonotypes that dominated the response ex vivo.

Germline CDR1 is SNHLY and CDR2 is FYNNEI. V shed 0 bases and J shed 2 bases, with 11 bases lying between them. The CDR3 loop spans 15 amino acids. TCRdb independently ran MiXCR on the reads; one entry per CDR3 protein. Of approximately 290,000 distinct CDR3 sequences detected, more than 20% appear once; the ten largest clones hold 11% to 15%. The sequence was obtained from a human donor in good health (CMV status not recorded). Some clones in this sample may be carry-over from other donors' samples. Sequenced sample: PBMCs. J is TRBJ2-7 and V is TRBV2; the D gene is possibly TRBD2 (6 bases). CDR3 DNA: TGTGCCAGCAGTGAAGCCCCAGGAGGGACCTACGAGCAGTACTTC. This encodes CASSEAPGGTYEQYF.